This T cell receptor beta chain appears in the sequencing data of a study of PD-1 blockade in classical Hodgkin lymphoma. This clone has only a few counts. This CDR3 is built from 13 residues. Per germline, CDR1 MNHNS and CDR2 SASEGT. Trimming removed 6 bases from V and 3 bases from J, with 9 bases in between. Time point: newly diagnosed, previously untreated cHL patient sample. Libraries were prepared by immunoSEQ multiplex PCR; TCRdb keeps only in-frame clonotypes and omits some of them. Of 25,000 to 35,000 clones listed, 94% were seen once; the top ten hold about 2.3%. This rearrangement joins TRBV6-1 to TRBJ1-5; D is undetermined. The sample was peripheral blood mononuclear cells (PBMCs). The receptor comes from a human donor with classical Hodgkin lymphoma. CDR3 nucleotides: TGTGCCAGCAGGACTAGGGACAATCAGCCCCAGCATTTT. This codes for CASRTRDNQPQHF.